This T cell receptor (beta chain) is from a study of regulatory T cells in long-lasting Graves disease. The sample holds a few counts of this clonotype. What it binds is unknown. The length of the CDR3 is 12 residues. The trim removed 11 bases at V and 6 bases at J, leaving 4 bases unmatched. For TCR beta, libraries came from iRepertoire HTBI primers and Arm-PCR of CDR3 regions. TCRdb reanalysed the multiplex PCR reads using MiXCR and keeps one entry per CDR3 protein. The table records about half a million distinct CDR3 sequences, around 12% of them present only once. Broader study findings: The researchers studied only peripheral blood, not thyroid tissue. Favored gene segments in persistent disease were TRBV28, TRBJ1-2 and TRBJ2-5.

Specified time point: newly diagnosed GD, antithyroid drugs for less than 3 months. There was RNA extracted from PBMCs, and the TCR library was made from it. The data were also submitted as part of a second study, on T cells in Graves' hyperthyroidism and ophthalmopathy. From that second work: Orbital computed tomography and thyroid ultrasound, together with serum TRAb and thyroxine and clinical symptoms, were used for diagnoses. Stable hyperthyroidism was separated from ophthalmopathy by a model based on 13 V-J features.

The sequence came from a woman aged 25-40 years with Graves disease. The sequences come from peripheral blood mononuclear cells (PBMCs), collected at new diagnosis, from a patient treated with antithyroid drugs. The J gene is TRBJ1-5, the V gene TRBV12-3 or TRBV12-4; 10 nucleotides line up with TRBD1. The CDR3 nucleotides are TGTGCCGTACGACAGGGGGCTCAGCCCCAGCATTTT. Amino acid sequence: CAVRQGAQPQHF.